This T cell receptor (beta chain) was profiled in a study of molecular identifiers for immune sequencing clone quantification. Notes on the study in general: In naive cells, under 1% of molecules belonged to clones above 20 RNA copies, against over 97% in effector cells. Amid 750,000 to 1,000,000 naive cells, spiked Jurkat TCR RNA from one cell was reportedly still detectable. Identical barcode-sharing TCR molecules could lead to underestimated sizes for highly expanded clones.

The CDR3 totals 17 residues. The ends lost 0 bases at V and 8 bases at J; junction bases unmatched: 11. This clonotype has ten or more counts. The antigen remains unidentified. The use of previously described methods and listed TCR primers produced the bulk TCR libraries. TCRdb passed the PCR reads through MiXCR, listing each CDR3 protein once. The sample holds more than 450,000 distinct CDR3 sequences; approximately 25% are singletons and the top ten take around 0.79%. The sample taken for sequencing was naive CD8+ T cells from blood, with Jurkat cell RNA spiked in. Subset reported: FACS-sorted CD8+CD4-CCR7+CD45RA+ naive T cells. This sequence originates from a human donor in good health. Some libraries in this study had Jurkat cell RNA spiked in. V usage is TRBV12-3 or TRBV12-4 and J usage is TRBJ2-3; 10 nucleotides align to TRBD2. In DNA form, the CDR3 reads TGTGCCAGCAGTTTAGCGGAGAGCGGGGGGGCATTTGGTACGCAGTATTTT. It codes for CASSLAESGGAFGTQYF.